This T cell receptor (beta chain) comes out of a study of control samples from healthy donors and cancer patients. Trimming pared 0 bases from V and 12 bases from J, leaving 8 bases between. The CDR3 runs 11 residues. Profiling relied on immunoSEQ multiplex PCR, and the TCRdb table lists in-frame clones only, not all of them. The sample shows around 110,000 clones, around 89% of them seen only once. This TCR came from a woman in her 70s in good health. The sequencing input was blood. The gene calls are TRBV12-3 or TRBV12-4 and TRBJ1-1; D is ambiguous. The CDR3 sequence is CASSLAQTTFF. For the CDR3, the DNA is TGTGCCAGCAGTTTAGCGCAGACTACTTTCTTT.